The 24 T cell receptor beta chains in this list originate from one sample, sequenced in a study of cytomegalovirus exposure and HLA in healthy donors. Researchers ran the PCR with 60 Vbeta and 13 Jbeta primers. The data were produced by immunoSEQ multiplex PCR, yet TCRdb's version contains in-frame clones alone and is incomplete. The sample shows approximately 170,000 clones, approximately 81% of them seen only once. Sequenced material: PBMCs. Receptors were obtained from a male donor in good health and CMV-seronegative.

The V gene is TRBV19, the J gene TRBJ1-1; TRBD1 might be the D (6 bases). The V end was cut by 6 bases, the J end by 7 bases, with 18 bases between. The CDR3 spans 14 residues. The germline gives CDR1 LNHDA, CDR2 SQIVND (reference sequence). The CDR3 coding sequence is TGTGCCAGTAGCTCTAGCGGGGGCGCGAGTGAAGCTTTCTTT. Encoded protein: CASSSSGGASEAFF. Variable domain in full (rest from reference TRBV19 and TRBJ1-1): DGGITQSPKYLFRKEGQNVTLSCEQNLNHDAMYWYRQDPGQGLRLIYYSQIVNDFQKGDIAEGYSVSREKKESFPLTVTSAQKNPTAFYLCASSSSGGASEAFFGQGTRLTVV.

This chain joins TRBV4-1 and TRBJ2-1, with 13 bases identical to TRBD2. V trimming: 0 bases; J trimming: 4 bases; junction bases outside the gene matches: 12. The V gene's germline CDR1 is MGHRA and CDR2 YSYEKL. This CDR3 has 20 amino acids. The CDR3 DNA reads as TGCGCCAGCAGCCAAGAGTCGTGGGAGACTAGCGGGGGGAATTACAATGAGCAGTTCTTC. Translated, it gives CASSQESWETSGGNYNEQFF.

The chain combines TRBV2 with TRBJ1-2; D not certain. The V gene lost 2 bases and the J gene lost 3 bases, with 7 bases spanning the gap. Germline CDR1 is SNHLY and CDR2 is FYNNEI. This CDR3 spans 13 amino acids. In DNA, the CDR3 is TGTGCCAGCAGTGAATACAGCCACTATGGCTACACCTTC. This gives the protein CASSEYSHYGYTF.

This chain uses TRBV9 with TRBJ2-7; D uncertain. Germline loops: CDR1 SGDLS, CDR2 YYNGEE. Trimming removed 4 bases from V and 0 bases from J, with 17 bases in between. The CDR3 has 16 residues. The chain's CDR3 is CASSPIPFTYSYEQYF. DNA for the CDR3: TGTGCCAGCAGCCCCATCCCCTTTACCTACTCCTACGAGCAGTACTTC.

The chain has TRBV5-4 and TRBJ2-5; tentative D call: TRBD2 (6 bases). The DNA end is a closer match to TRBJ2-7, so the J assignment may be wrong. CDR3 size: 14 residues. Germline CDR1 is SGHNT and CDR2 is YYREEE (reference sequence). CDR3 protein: CASSLAGEPYEQYF. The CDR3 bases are TGTGCCAGCAGCTTGGCGGGGGAGCCCTACGAGCAGTACTTC.

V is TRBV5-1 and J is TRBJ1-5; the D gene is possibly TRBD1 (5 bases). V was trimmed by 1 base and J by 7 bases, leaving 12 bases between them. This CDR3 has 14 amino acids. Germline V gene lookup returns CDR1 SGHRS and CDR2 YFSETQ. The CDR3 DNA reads TGCGCCAGCAGCTTGACTGGGTCAGGGCAGCCCCAGCATTTT. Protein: CASSLTGSGQPQHF.

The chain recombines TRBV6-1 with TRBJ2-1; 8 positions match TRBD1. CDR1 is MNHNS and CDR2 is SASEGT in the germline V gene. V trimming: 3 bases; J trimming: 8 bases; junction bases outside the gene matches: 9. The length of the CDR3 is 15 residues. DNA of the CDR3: TGTGCCAGCAGTGACAGGACAGGGTATTTCGATGAGCAGTTCTTC. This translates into CASSDRTGYFDEQFF.

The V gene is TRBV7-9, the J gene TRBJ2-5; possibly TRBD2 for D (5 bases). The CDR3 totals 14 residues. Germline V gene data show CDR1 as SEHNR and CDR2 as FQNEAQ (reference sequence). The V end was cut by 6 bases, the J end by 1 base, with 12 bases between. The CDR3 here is CASRRAQIQETQYF. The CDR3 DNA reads TGTGCCAGCAGGAGGGCACAGATCCAAGAGACCCAGTACTTC.

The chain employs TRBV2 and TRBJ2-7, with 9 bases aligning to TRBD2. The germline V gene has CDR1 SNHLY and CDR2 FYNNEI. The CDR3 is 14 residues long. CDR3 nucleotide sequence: TGTGCTAGCGCAGATCTAGCGGGGCCTTACGAGCAGTACTTC. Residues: CASADLAGPYEQYF.

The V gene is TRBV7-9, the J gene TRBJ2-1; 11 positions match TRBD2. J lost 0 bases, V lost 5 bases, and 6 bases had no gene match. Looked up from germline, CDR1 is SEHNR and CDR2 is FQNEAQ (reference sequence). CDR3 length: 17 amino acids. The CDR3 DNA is TGTGCCAGCAGCACTAGCGGGAGACCCTTCTCCTACAATGAGCAGTTCTTC. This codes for CASSTSGRPFSYNEQFF. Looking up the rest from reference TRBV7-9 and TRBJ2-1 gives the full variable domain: DTGVSQNPRHKITKRGQNVTFRCDPISEHNRLYWYRQTLGQGPEFLTYFQNEAQLEKSRLLSDRFSAERPKGSFSTLEIQRTEQGDSAMYLCASSTSGRPFSYNEQFFGPGTRLTVL.

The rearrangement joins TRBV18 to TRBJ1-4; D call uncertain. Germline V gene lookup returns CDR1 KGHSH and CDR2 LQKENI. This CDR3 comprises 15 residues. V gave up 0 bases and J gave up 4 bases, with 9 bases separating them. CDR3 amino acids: CASSPPLTVNEKLFF. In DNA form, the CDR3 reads TGTGCCAGCTCACCACCGCTGACTGTTAATGAAAAACTGTTTTTT. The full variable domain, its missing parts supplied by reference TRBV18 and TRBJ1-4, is NAGVMQNPRHLVRRRGQEARLRCSPMKGHSHVYWYRQLPEEGLKFMVYLQKENIIDESGMPKERFSAEFPKEGPSILRIQQVVRGDSAAYFCASSPPLTVNEKLFFGSGTQLSVL.

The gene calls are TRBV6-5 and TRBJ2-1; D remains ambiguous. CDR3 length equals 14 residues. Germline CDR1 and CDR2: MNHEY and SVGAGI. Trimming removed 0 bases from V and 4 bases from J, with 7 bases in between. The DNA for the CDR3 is TGTGCCAGCAGTTACTCGGGCAGTTACAATGAGCAGTTCTTC. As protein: CASSYSGSYNEQFF.

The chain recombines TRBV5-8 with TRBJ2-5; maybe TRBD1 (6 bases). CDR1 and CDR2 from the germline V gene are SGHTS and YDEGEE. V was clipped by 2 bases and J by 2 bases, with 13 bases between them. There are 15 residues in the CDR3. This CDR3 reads CASSLSRGAQETQYF. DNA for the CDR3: TGTGCCAGCAGCTTAAGCAGGGGTGCGCAAGAGACCCAGTACTTC.

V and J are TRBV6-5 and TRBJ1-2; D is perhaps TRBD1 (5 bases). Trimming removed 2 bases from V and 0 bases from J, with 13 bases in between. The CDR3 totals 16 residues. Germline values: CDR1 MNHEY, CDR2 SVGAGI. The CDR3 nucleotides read TGTGCCAGCAGTTACGCGGGACGGCTAGCTAACTATGGCTACACCTTC. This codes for CASSYAGRLANYGYTF.

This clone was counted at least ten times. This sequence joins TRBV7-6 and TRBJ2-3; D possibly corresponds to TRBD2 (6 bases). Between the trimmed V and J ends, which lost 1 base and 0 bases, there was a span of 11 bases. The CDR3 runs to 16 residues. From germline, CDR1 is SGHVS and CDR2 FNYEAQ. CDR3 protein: CASSLVAAASTDTQYF. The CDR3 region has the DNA TGTGCCAGCAGCTTAGTAGCGGCAGCTAGCACAGATACGCAGTATTTT.

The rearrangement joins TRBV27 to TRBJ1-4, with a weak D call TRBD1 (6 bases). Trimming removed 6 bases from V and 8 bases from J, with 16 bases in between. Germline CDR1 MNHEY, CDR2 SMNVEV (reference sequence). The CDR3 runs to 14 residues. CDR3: CASSLSGQSEKLFF. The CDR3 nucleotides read TGTGCCAGCAGCCTGTCAGGACAGAGCGAAAAACTGTTTTTT.

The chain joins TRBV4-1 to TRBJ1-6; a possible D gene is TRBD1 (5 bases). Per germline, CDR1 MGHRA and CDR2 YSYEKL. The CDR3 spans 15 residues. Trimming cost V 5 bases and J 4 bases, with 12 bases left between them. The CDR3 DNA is TGCGCCAGCAGCTCGATGGGGCTGTATAATTCACCCCTCCACTTT. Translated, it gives CASSSMGLYNSPLHF.

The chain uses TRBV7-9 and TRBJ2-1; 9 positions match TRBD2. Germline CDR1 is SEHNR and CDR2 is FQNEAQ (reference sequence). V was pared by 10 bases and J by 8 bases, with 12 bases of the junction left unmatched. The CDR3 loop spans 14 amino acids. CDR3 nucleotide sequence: TGTGCCACTTATCCTAGCGGGGCTCGGGATGAGCAGTTCTTC. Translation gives CATYPSGARDEQFF.

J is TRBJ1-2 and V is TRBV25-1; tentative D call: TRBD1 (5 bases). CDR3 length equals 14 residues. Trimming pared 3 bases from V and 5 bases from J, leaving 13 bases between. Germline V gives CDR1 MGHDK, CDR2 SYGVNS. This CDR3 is CASSDFLGRYGYTF. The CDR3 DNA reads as TGTGCCAGCAGTGATTTTTTGGGGCGGTATGGCTACACCTTC.

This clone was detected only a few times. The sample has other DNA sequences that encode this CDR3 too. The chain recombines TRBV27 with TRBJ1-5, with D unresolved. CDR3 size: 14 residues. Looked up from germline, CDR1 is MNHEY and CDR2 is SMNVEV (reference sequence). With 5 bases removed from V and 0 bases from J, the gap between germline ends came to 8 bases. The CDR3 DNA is TGTGCCAGCAGTATCGGGGTTAGCAATCAGCCCCAGCATTTT. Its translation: CASSIGVSNQPQHF.

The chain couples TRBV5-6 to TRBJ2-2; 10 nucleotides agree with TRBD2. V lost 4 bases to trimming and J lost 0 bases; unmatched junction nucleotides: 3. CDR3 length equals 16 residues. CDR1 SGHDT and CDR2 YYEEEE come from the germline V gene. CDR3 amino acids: CASSRLAGTNTGELFF. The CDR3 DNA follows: TGTGCCAGCAGCCGACTAGCGGGCACGAACACCGGGGAGCTGTTTTTT. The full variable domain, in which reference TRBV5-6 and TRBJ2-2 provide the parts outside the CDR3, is DAGVTQSPTHLIKTRGQQVTLRCSPKSGHDTVSWYQQALGQGPQFIFQYYEEEERQRGNFPDRFSGHQFPNYSSELNVNALLLGDSALYLCASSRLAGTNTGELFFGEGSRLTVL.

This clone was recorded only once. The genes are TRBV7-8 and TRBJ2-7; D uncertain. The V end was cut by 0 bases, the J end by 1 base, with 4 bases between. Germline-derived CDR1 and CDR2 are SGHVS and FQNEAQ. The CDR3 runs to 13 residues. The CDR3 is CASSLAQSYEQYF. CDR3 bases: TGTGCCAGCAGCTTAGCTCAGTCCTACGAGCAGTACTTC.

The CDR3 is CAWSVRGGGNQPQHF. CDR3 DNA: TGTGCCTGGAGTGTACGAGGGGGTGGGAATCAGCCCCAGCATTTT. J is TRBJ1-5 and V is TRBV30; possibly TRBD1 for D (6 bases). CDR3 size: 15 residues. CDR1 GTSNPN and CDR2 SVGIG come from the germline V gene (reference sequence). V lost 0 bases, J lost 4 bases, and 13 bases lay in between. The whole variable domain, filled in from reference TRBV30 and TRBJ1-5, reads SQTIHQWPATLVQPVGSPLSLECTVEGTSNPNLYWYRQAAGRGLQLLFYSVGIGQISSEVPQNLSASRPQDRQFILSSKKLLLSDSGFYLCAWSVRGGGNQPQHFGDGTRLSIL.

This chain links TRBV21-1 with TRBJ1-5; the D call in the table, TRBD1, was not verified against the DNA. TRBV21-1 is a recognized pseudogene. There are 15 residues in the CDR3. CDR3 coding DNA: TGTGCCAGCAGCACGCAGAGGACAGGGCTTCAGCCCCAGCATTTT. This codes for CASSTQRTGLQPQHF.